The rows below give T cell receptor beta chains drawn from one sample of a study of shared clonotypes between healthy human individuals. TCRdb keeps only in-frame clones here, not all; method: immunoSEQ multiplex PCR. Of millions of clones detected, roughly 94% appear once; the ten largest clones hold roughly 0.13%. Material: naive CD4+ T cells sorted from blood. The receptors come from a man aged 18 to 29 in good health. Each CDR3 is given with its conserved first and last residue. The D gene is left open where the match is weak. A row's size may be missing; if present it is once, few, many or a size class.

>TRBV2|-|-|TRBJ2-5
TGTGCCAGCAGTTATCAAGAGACCCAGTACTTC
CASSYQETQYF
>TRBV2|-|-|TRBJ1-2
TGTGCCAGCCTTCTCCAAGGGGTGGGGGGCTACACCTTC
CASLLQGVGGYTF
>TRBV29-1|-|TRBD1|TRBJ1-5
TGCAGCGTTGGACAGGGAAGCAATCAGCCCCAGCATTTT
CSVGQGSNQPQHF
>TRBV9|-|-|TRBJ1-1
TGTGCCAGCAGCCCCAAAATGACAGATAACACTGAAGCTTTCTTT
CASSPKMTDNTEAFF
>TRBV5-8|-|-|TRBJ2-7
TGTGCCAGCAGCTTGGCAACGGGGTTCGGCTACGAGCAGTACTTC
CASSLATGFGYEQYF
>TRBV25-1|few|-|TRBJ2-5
TGTGCCAGCAGTGAATTGGGGAGCCAAGAGACCCAGTACTTC
CASSELGSQETQYF
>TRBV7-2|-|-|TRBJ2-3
TGTGCCAGCAGCTTAGAAGCTAGCCGCGAAGATACGCAGTATTTT
CASSLEASREDTQYF
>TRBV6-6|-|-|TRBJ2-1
TGTGCCAGCAGTTACTCTGACAATGAGCAGTTCTTC
CASSYSDNEQFF
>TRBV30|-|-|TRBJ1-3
TGTGCCTGGAGTGGCGGGCGGGGGTCAGTCGGAAACACCATATATTTT
CAWSGGRGSVGNTIYF
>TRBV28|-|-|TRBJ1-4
TGTGCCAGCACCAGCTGGGGGGAAAAACTGTTTTTT
CASTSWGEKLFF
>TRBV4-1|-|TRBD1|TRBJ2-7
TGCGCCAGCAGCCAAATAAGCCGCTCCGGGACAGGGGGGTACGAGCAGTACTTC
CASSQISRSGTGGYEQYF
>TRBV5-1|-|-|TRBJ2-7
TGCGCCAGCAGCTTGACAGGTTCCTACGAGCAGTACTTC
CASSLTGSYEQYF
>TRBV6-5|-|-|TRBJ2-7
TGTGCCAGCAGGCGAACAAGAGATAAGCAGTACTTC
CASRRTRDKQYF
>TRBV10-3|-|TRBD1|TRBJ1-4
TGTGCCATCAGGGCCGGGACAGGGAACGATGAAAAACTGTTTTTT
CAIRAGTGNDEKLFF
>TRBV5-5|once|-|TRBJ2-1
TGTGCCAGCAGTTTTCAGTCTGGACTAACGAATTACAATGAGCAGTTCTTC
CASSFQSGLTNYNEQFF